Sequencing of this T cell receptor beta chain was carried out in a study of blood T cell repertoires in COVID-19. For the study at large: Material from acute and convalescent COVID-19 was sourced from the United States, Italy and Spain. PBMCs, B-cell-depleted T cells, or T cells provided the cDNA or gDNA that made up the material.

Data came from immunoSEQ multiplex PCR; TCRdb stores just in-frame clones and leaves some out. Of around 130,000 clones in the sample, around 88% were seen once. The CDR3 has 13 amino acids. V lost 6 bases to trimming and J lost 6 bases, with 12 bases between them. Sequencing was performed on PBMCs or T cells enriched from blood (not recorded which). V usage is TRBV12-3 or TRBV12-4 and J usage is TRBJ2-1; D is ambiguous. This sequence was found in a woman aged 45-59 years who had recovered from COVID-19. The DNA for the CDR3 is TGTGCCAGCAGCCTAACGAAGATCAATGAGCAGTTCTTC. Encoded protein: CASSLTKINEQFF.